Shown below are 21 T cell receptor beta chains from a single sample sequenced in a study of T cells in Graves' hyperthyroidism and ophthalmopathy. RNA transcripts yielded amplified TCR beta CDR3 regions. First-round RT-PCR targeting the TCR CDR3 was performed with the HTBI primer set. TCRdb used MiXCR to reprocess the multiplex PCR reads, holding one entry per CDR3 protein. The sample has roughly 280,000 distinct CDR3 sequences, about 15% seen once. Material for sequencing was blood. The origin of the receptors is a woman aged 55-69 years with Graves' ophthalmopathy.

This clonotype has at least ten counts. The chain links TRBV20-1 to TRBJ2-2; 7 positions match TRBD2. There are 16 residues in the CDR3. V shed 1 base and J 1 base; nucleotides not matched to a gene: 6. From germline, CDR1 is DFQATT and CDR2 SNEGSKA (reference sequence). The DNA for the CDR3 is TGCAGTGCTAGAGTCCCCTCGGGAGGGAACACCGGGGAGCTGTTTTTT. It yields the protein CSARVPSGGNTGELFF.

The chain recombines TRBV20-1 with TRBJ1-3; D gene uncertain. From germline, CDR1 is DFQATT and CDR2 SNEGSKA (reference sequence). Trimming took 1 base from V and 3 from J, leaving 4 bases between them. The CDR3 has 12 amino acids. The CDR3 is CSARVNGNTIYF. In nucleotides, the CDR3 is TGCAGTGCTAGAGTGAATGGAAACACCATATATTTT.

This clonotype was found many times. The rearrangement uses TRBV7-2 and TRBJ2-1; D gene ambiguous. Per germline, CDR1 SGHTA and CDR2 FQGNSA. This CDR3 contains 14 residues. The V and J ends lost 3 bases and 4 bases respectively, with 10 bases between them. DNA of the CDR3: TGTGCCAGCAGCTTGGGGAACTCGTACAATGAGCAGTTCTTC. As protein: CASSLGNSYNEQFF.

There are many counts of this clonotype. The CDR3: CASSIGQGGNQPQHF. The DNA of the CDR3 is TGTGCCAGCAGCATTGGACAGGGAGGCAATCAGCCCCAGCATTTT. The V and J genes are TRBV7-9 and TRBJ1-5; TRBD1 matches 8 bases. V trimming: 5 bases; J trimming: 2 bases; junction bases outside the gene matches: 5. Germline V lookup: CDR1 SEHNR, CDR2 FQNEAQ (reference sequence). This CDR3 region has 15 residues.

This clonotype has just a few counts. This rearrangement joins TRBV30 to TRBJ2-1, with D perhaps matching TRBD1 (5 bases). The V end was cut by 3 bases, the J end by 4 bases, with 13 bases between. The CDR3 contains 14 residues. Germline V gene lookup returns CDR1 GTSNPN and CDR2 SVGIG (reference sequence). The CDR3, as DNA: TGTGCCTGGAGGGATAGGACACGATACAATGAGCAGTTCTTC. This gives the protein CAWRDRTRYNEQFF.

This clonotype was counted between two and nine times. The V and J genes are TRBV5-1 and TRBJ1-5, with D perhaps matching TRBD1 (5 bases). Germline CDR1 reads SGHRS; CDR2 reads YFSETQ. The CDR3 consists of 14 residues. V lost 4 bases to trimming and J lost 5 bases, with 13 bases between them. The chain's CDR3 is CASSPGGLHQPQHF. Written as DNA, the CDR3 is TGCGCCAGCAGCCCTGGGGGACTTCATCAGCCCCAGCATTTT. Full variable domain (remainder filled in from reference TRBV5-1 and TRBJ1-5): KAGVTQTPRYLIKTRGQQVTLSCSPISGHRSVSWYQQTPGQGLQFLFEYFSETQRNKGNFPGRFSGRQFSNSRSEMNVSTLELGDSALYLCASSPGGLHQPQHFGDGTRLSIL.

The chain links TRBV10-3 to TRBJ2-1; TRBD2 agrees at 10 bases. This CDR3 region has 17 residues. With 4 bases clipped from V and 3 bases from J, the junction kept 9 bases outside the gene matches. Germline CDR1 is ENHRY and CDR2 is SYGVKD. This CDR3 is CAISAYHSGGHYNEQFF. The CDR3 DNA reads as TGTGCCATCAGTGCCTATCATAGCGGGGGGCACTACAATGAGCAGTTCTTC.

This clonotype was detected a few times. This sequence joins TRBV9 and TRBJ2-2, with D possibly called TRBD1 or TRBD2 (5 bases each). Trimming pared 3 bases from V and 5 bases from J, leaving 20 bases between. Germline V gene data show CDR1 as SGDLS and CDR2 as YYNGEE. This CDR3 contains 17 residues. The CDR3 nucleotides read TGTGCCAGCAGCGCGCGACAGAACTCGAGGGTTACCGGGGAGCTGTTTTTT. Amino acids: CASSARQNSRVTGELFF. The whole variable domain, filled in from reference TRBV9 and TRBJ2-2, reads DSGVTQTPKHLITATGQRVTLRCSPRSGDLSVYWYQQSLDQGLQFLIQYYNGEERAKGNILERFSAQQFPDLHSELNLSSLELGDSALYFCASSARQNSRVTGELFFGEGSRLTVL.

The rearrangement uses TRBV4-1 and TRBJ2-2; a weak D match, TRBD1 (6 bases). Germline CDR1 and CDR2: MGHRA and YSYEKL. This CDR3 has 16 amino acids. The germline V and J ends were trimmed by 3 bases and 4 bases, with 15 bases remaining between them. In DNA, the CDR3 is TGCGCCAGCAGCCAGGGGCGGACAGCTTCCACCGGGGAGCTGTTTTTT. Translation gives CASSQGRTASTGELFF.

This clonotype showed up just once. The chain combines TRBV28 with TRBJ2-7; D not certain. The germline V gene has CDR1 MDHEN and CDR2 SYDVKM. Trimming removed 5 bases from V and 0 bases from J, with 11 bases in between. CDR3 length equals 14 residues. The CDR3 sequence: CASSPRSSSYEQYF. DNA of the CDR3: TGTGCCAGCAGTCCGCGTAGTAGCTCCTACGAGCAGTACTTC. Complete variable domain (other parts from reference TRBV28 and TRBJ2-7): DVKVTQSSRYLVKRTGEKVFLECVQDMDHENMFWYRQDPGLGLRLIYFSYDVKMKEKGDIPEGYSVSREKKERFSLILESASTNQTSMYLCASSPRSSSYEQYFGPGTRLTVT.

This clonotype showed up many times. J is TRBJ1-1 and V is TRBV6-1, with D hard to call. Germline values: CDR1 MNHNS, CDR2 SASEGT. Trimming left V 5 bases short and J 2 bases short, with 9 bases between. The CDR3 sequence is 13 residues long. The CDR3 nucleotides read TGTGCCAGCAGTCCTGCCTTTAACACTGAAGCTTTCTTT. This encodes CASSPAFNTEAFF.

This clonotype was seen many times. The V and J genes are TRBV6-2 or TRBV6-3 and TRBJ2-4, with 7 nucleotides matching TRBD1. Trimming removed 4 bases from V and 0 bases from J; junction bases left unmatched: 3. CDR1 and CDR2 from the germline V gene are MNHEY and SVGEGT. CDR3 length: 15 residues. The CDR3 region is CASSSYRGAKNIQYF. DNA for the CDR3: TGTGCCAGCAGTTCGTACAGGGGAGCCAAAAACATTCAGTACTTC.

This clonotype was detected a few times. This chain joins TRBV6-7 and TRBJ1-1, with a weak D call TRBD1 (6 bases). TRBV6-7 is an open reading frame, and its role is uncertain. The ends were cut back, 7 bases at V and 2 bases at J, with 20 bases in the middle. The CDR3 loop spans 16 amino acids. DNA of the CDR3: TGTGCCAGCATTCTCCCGAACCGCAGGGGAAACACTGAAGCTTTCTTT. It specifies CASILPNRRGNTEAFF.

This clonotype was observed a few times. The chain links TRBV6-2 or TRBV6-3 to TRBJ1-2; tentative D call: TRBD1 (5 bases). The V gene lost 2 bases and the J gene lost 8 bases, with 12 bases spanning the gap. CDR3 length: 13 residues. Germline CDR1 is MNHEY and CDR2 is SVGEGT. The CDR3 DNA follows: TGTGCCAGCAGTTACGGGGCATTGCGGGGCTACACCTTC. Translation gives CASSYGALRGYTF.

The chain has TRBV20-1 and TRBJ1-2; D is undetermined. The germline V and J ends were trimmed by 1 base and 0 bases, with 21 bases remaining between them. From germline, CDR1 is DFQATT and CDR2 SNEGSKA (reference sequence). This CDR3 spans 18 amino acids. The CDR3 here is CSARAGSSTQATNYGYTF. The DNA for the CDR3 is TGCAGTGCTAGAGCGGGGAGCAGCACCCAAGCAACTAACTATGGCTACACCTTC.

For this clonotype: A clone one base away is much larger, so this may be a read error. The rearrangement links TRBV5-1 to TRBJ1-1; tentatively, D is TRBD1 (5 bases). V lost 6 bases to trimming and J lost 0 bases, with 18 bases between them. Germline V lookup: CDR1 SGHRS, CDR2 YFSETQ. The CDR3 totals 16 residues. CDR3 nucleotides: TGCGCCAGCAACCGTGACCATCCAGGGTTGAACACTGAAGCTTTCTTT. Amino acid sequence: CASNRDHPGLNTEAFF.

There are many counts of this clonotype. The CDR3, as DNA: TGTGCCAGCTCTGACCGGACAGGTGGGATTGAAGCTTTCTTT. Amino acids: CASSDRTGGIEAFF. The rearrangement links TRBV18 to TRBJ1-1; the match to TRBD1 covers 7 bases. The trim removed 6 bases at V and 7 bases at J, leaving 11 bases unmatched. The CDR3 is 14 residues long. Germline CDR1 reads KGHSH; CDR2 reads LQKENI.

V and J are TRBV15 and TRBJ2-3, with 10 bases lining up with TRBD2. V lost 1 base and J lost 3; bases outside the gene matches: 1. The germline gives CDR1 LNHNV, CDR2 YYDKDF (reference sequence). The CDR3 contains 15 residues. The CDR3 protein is CATSRGSGRTDTQYF. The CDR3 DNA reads TGTGCCACCAGCAGAGGTAGCGGGAGGACAGATACGCAGTATTTT.

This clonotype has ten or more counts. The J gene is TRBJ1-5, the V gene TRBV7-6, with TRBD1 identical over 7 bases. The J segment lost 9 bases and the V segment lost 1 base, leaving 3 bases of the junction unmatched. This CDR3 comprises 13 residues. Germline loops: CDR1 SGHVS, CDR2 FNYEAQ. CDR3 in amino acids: CASSLEQGSPQHF. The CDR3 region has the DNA TGTGCCAGCAGCTTAGAACAGGGGTCGCCCCAGCATTTT.

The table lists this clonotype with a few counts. CDR3: CASSSDSEGEQFF. The CDR3 nucleotides are TGTGCCAGCTCCTCGGACTCTGAGGGCGAGCAGTTCTTC. V is TRBV18 and J is TRBJ2-1; D is perhaps TRBD2 (5 bases). Per the germline V gene, CDR1 is KGHSH and CDR2 is LQKENI. Deletions cut 6 bases from V and 10 bases from J, with 16 bases between. CDR3 size: 13 residues. Based on the CDR3 plus reference TRBV18 and TRBJ2-1, the full variable domain is NAGVMQNPRHLVRRRGQEARLRCSPMKGHSHVYWYRQLPEEGLKFMVYLQKENIIDESGMPKERFSAEFPKEGPSILRIQQVVRGDSAAYFCASSSDSEGEQFFGPGTRLTVL.

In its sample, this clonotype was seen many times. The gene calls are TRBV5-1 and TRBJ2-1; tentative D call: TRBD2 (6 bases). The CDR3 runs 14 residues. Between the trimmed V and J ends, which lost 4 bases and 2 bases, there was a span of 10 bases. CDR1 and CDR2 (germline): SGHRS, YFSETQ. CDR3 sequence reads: CASSQEGTYNEQFF. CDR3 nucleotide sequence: TGCGCCAGCAGCCAGGAGGGGACCTACAATGAGCAGTTCTTC.